Each of the 4 T cell receptor beta chains below was sequenced from the same sample in a study of T cells in Graves' hyperthyroidism and ophthalmopathy. From RNA transcripts, TCR beta CDR3 regions were amplified. TCR CDR3 underwent first-round RT-PCR with the HTBI primer set. TCRdb reanalysed the multiplex PCR reads using MiXCR and keeps one entry per CDR3 protein. This table has about 410,000 distinct CDR3 sequences, about 14% appearing once. Sequencing used blood. The receptors shown here come from a woman in her twenties or thirties with Graves' ophthalmopathy.

This clonotype was counted ten times or more. V and J are TRBV19 and TRBJ2-7; D is undetermined. The CDR3 is 15 residues long. V was shortened by 4 bases and J by 2 bases, with 15 bases between the two germline ends. CDR1 and CDR2 from the germline V gene are LNHDA and SQIVND (reference sequence). The chain's CDR3 is CASSTSAPGPYEQYF. The CDR3 coding sequence is TGTGCCAGTAGTACGTCGGCCCCCGGCCCCTACGAGCAGTACTTC.

This clonotype appeared many times. The chain links TRBV11-3 to TRBJ2-2, with TRBD2 matching over 8 bases. The CDR3 loop spans 16 amino acids. From germline, CDR1 is SGHNT and CDR2 YENEEA. The J segment lost 3 bases and the V segment lost 1 base, leaving 4 bases of the junction unmatched. The CDR3 protein is CASSLGASGHTGELFF. CDR3 nucleotide sequence: TGTGCCAGCAGCTTAGGGGCTAGCGGGCACACCGGGGAGCTGTTTTTT.

CDR3 sequence (DNA): TGTGCCAGCAGTCCCCCGGGGGTAGGCTACAATGAGCAGTTCTTC. Translated, it gives CASSPPGVGYNEQFF. The V gene is TRBV12-3 or TRBV12-4, the J gene TRBJ2-1; perhaps TRBD2 as D (6 bases). V shed 5 bases and J shed 3 bases, with 14 bases lying between them. The CDR3 length is 15 residues.

As concerns this clonotype: A read error is possible here, since a much larger clone lies one base away. This rearrangement joins TRBV28 to TRBJ1-5; D may be TRBD1 (5 bases). The CDR3 extends over 15 amino acids. The germline CDR1 and CDR2 sequences are MDHEN and SYDVKM. The CDR3 DNA reads as TGTCCCAGCAGGACCCGACAGATTTCGGATCAGCCCCAGCATTTT. This translates into CPSRTRQISDQPQHF.